This TCR beta chain was profiled in a study of cytomegalovirus exposure and HLA in healthy donors. Notes on the study in general: Looking again later, the authors saw that most CMV-associated TCR beta chains seemed HLA-restricted.

60 Vbeta and 13 Jbeta primers were used in PCR. Assay used: immunoSEQ multiplex PCR; TCRdb lists only in-frame clones, some missing. This sample has about 98,000 clones, with about 74% found just once. Regarding this clone: What it binds is not known.

This receptor was identified in a man in his sixties in good health and CMV-seropositive. The sequencing sample was made of PBMCs.

The CDR3: CASSPGWGGNTGELFF. Written as DNA, the CDR3 is TGTGCCAGCAGCCCCGGATGGGGGGGTAACACCGGGGAGCTGTTTTTT. The chain joins TRBV5-6 to TRBJ2-2, with 7 nucleotides matching TRBD2. Germline V gives CDR1 SGHDT, CDR2 YYEEEE. Trimming took 4 bases from V and 2 from J; bases not matched to a gene: 8. The CDR3 runs to 16 residues.